This T cell receptor beta chain is from a study of graft-versus-host responses after intestinal transplantation. Whole-study findings and limits: Present in recipient marrow, GvH clones included some that appeared first in ileum or blood. Allografts from individuals with graft-donor T cell macrochimerism displayed high graft-versus-host to host-versus-graft clonal ratios.

This table comes from immunoSEQ multiplex PCR, and its TCRdb copy is limited to in-frame clones, with some not included. The table includes 13,000 to 15,000 clones, approximately 70% detected once. CDR3 length: 15 residues. Germline CDR1 is MNHGY and CDR2 is SVAAGI. Trimming took off 5 bases at V and 1 base at J, with 14 bases between the two ends. About this clone itself: Antigen specificity is unknown.

Processing of graft tissue released intraepithelial and lamina propria lymphocytes. This sequence originates from a human patient who received an intestinal transplant, so some T cells may come from the graft donor. The rearrangement links TRBV6-9 to TRBJ1-2, with no clear D. The material sequenced was ileum tissue, taken around 720 days after intestinal transplantation. The DNA for the CDR3 is TGTGCCAGCAGTGAAGAAAATTTACTTAACTATGGCTACACCTTC. The encoded protein is CASSEENLLNYGYTF.